This T cell receptor beta chain derives from a study of control samples from healthy donors and cancer patients. This CDR3 is built from 13 residues. With 3 bases removed from V and 7 bases from J, the gap between germline ends came to 9 bases. Germline V gives CDR1 MNHEY, CDR2 SVGAGI. Measured with immunoSEQ multiplex PCR; TCRdb has only the in-frame clones, and not every one. The sample records tens of thousands of clones, 91% being singletons. The sample was PBMCs. The genes are TRBV6-5 and TRBJ2-2; the D gene is possibly TRBD2 (6 bases). This clonotype was obtained from a man between 45 and 60 years old with lung cancer. The CDR3 sequence: CASSYYSGGELFF. The CDR3 DNA reads as TGTGCCAGCAGTTATTATAGCGGCGGGGAGCTGTTTTTT.